These 31 T cell receptor beta chains came from one sample sequenced in a study of cytomegalovirus exposure and HLA in healthy donors. The study ran its PCR with 60 Vbeta and 13 Jbeta primers. Profiled with immunoSEQ multiplex PCR; TCRdb holds only in-frame clones, not every one. The profile covers 150,000 or so clones, with approximately 80% appearing a single time and 4.5% to 7% taken by the ten largest. Sequences were obtained from PBMCs. These receptors were taken from a woman in her forties in good health and CMV-seropositive.

This clone was recorded a few times. The CDR3, as DNA: TGCGCCAGCAGAGGACAGGGGGCTTCTGGCTACACCTTC. Translation: CASRGQGASGYTF. The V gene is TRBV10-1, the J gene TRBJ1-2; TRBD1 agrees at 11 bases. CDR3 length equals 13 residues. V was pared by 6 bases and J by 7 bases, with 4 bases of the junction left unmatched. Germline loops: CDR1 WNHNN, CDR2 SYGVQD (reference sequence).

The chain is built from TRBV28 and TRBJ2-5; 12 nucleotides agree with TRBD2. From germline, CDR1 is MDHEN and CDR2 SYDVKM. This CDR3 comprises 17 residues. V shed 8 bases, J shed 4 bases, and the junction held 14 bases outside the gene matches. The CDR3 nucleotides read TGTGCCAGCTCCCTCCGGCTAGCGGGAGGGTCCGGAGAGACCCAGTACTTC. Its translation: CASSLRLAGGSGETQYF.

This sequence joins TRBV27 and TRBJ2-7; D is perhaps TRBD2 (5 bases). The CDR3 contains 13 residues. Trimming removed 0 bases at V and 3 bases at J, with 6 bases between. Germline V gene lookup returns CDR1 MNHEY and CDR2 SMNVEV (reference sequence). The CDR3 DNA follows: TGTGCCAGCAGTTTATCTAGCGACTACGAGCAGTACTTC. As protein: CASSLSSDYEQYF.

The CDR3 bases are TGTGCCAGCAGTACCGTAAAACTACCGGGGAATGGCTACACCTTC. Translated: CASSTVKLPGNGYTF. The V and J genes are TRBV5-6 and TRBJ1-2; no definite D call. The germline V and J ends were trimmed by 5 bases and 6 bases, with 20 bases remaining between them. CDR1 SGHDT and CDR2 YYEEEE come from the germline V gene. The CDR3 sequence is 15 residues long.

The rearrangement joins TRBV6-5 to TRBJ2-5; TRBD1 agrees at 8 bases. Germline assignment: CDR1 MNHEY and CDR2 SVGAGI. This CDR3 has 14 residues. J lost 6 bases, V lost 2 bases, and 5 bases had no gene match. The chain's CDR3 is CASSYAGGRKTQYF. CDR3 sequence (DNA): TGTGCCAGCAGTTACGCAGGGGGCAGGAAGACCCAGTACTTC.

The genes are TRBV6-4 and TRBJ2-2; D gene uncertain. Germline values: CDR1 MRHNA, CDR2 SNTAGT. V gave up 8 bases and J gave up 0 bases, with 16 bases separating them. This CDR3 has 16 residues. CDR3 region: CASSVEANANTGELFF. DNA of the CDR3: TGTGCCAGCTCCGTTGAGGCTAACGCGAACACCGGGGAGCTGTTTTTT.

The chain employs TRBV27 and TRBJ2-1; 11 nucleotides line up with TRBD2. The CDR3 has 16 residues. Germline V gives CDR1 MNHEY, CDR2 SMNVEV (reference sequence). V trimming: 6 bases; J trimming: 8 bases; junction bases outside the gene matches: 12. The CDR3 is CASRREGLLAGDEQFF. Written as DNA, the CDR3 is TGTGCCAGCAGGCGAGAGGGGCTACTAGCGGGAGATGAGCAGTTCTTC.

This clone was seen just once. In nucleotides, the CDR3 is TGTGCCAGCTCACCAGAAAGGGAGGGGATGCGCAATCAGCCCCAGCATTTT. Amino acids: CASSPEREGMRNQPQHF. The rearrangement links TRBV18 to TRBJ1-5; D possibly corresponds to TRBD1 (5 bases). The CDR3 spans 17 residues. V gave up 2 bases and J gave up 2 bases, with 16 bases separating them. Germline V gene data show CDR1 as KGHSH and CDR2 as LQKENI. Full variable domain (rest looked up from reference TRBV18 and TRBJ1-5): NAGVMQNPRHLVRRRGQEARLRCSPMKGHSHVYWYRQLPEEGLKFMVYLQKENIIDESGMPKERFSAEFPKEGPSILRIQQVVRGDSAAYFCASSPEREGMRNQPQHFGDGTRLSIL.

J is TRBJ2-4 and V is TRBV19, with D possibly being TRBD2 (6 bases). V gave up 5 bases and J gave up 4 bases, with 18 bases separating them. The CDR3 length is 16 residues. The germline CDR1 and CDR2 sequences are LNHDA and SQIVND (reference sequence). Written as DNA, the CDR3 is TGTGCCAGTAGTCCACGCCGACTAGAGCAAAAAAACATTCAGTACTTC. This gives the protein CASSPRRLEQKNIQYF. The full variable domain, completed using reference TRBV19 and TRBJ2-4, is DGGITQSPKYLFRKEGQNVTLSCEQNLNHDAMYWYRQDPGQGLRLIYYSQIVNDFQKGDIAEGYSVSREKKESFPLTVTSAQKNPTAFYLCASSPRRLEQKNIQYFGAGTRLSVL.

The chain links TRBV19 to TRBJ2-2; TRBD2 matches 10 bases. This CDR3 comprises 16 residues. J was trimmed by 8 bases and V by 5 bases; bases with no gene match: 11. Germline values: CDR1 LNHDA, CDR2 SQIVND (reference sequence). CDR3 nucleotides: TGTGCCAGTAGTCTCCGAGCGGGAGGGCCGGGTGGGGAGCTGTTTTTT. Encoded protein: CASSLRAGGPGGELFF.

This clone was detected only a few times. The CDR3 sequence is CASSLSSGGPSGEQYF. CDR3 nucleotide sequence: TGTGCCAGCAGCTTGTCTTCGGGAGGGCCATCAGGCGAGCAGTACTTC. The chain is built from TRBV5-4 and TRBJ2-5; the match to TRBD2 covers 8 bases. The better agreement between TRBJ2-7 and the DNA end casts doubt on the J call. CDR3 size: 16 residues. The germline V gene encodes CDR1 SGHNT and CDR2 YYREEE (reference sequence).

The J gene is TRBJ2-7, the V gene TRBV7-8; possible D gene TRBD1, 5 bases. V was pared by 4 bases and J by 2 bases, with 12 bases between. Germline CDR1 is SGHVS and CDR2 is FQNEAQ. This CDR3 has 14 residues. The chain's CDR3 is CASSSKQVTYEQYF. DNA for the CDR3: TGTGCCAGCAGCTCTAAACAGGTGACCTACGAGCAGTACTTC.

The J gene is TRBJ2-7, the V gene TRBV27; 9 nucleotides agree with TRBD2. V was clipped by 0 bases and J by 4 bases; unmatched bases: 7. CDR1 and CDR2 from the germline V gene are MNHEY and SMNVEV (reference sequence). The CDR3 extends over 16 amino acids. The CDR3 sequence: CASSLSLATSGYEQYF. The CDR3 nucleotides are TGTGCCAGCAGTTTATCGCTCGCGACTAGCGGATACGAGCAGTACTTC.

The J gene is TRBJ2-7, the V gene TRBV5-1; a weak D match, TRBD1 (5 bases). CDR1 is SGHRS and CDR2 is YFSETQ in the germline V gene. The CDR3 is 15 amino acids. Trimming removed 4 bases from V and 0 bases from J, with 14 bases in between. The CDR3 coding sequence is TGCGCCAGCAGCCGATCAAATGGGGCCTCCTACGAGCAGTACTTC. Its protein is CASSRSNGASYEQYF.

The chain carries TRBV11-2 and TRBJ2-1; no firm D call. Looked up from germline, CDR1 is SGHAT and CDR2 is FQNNGV. The CDR3 spans 11 residues. V was trimmed by 3 bases and J by 6 bases, leaving 3 bases between them. This CDR3 is CASSFLNEQFF. In DNA form, the CDR3 reads TGTGCCAGCAGCTTTCTCAATGAGCAGTTCTTC.

The CDR3 coding sequence is TGTGCCAGCAGCCCCAGACAGGGGAGCTACGAGCAGTACTTC. Translation gives CASSPRQGSYEQYF. The rearrangement joins TRBV11-2 to TRBJ2-7; 8 bases fit TRBD1. CDR3 length: 14 amino acids. With V trimmed by 5 bases and J by 3 bases, 6 bases remained unmatched. Per the germline V gene, CDR1 is SGHAT and CDR2 is FQNNGV.

The V gene is TRBV28, the J gene TRBJ1-5; the D gene is possibly TRBD1 (6 bases). This CDR3 region has 15 residues. Per the germline V gene, CDR1 is MDHEN and CDR2 is SYDVKM. Trimming stripped 7 bases from V and 4 bases from J, with 17 bases between. The CDR3 coding sequence is TGTGCCAGCAAATTAGGGACACCCGAAAATCAGCCCCAGCATTTT. Translating it yields CASKLGTPENQPQHF.

The chain joins TRBV5-1 to TRBJ2-6, with 8 positions matching TRBD1. The trim removed 5 bases at V and 0 bases at J, leaving 4 bases unmatched. Per the germline V gene, CDR1 is SGHRS and CDR2 is YFSETQ. This CDR3 contains 16 residues. CDR3 amino acids: CASSWDRSSGANVLTF. CDR3 bases: TGCGCCAGCAGTTGGGACAGGAGCTCTGGGGCCAACGTCCTGACTTTC.

In its sample, this clone was seen a few times. The rearrangement links TRBV25-1 to TRBJ1-1; no clear D gene. The germline gives CDR1 MGHDK, CDR2 SYGVNS. V shed 4 bases and J shed 5 bases, with 5 bases lying between them. The CDR3 is 11 residues long. The CDR3 DNA reads as TGTGCCAGCAGTGCAGTTACTGAAGCTTTCTTT. Translating it yields CASSAVTEAFF.

As concerns this clone: Sequence at one end of the junction differs from germline and may be a read error. V usage is TRBV7-9 and J usage is TRBJ2-7; D is possibly TRBD1 (5 bases). The CDR3 has 12 residues. CDR1 is SEHNR, CDR2 FQNEAQ, per germline (reference sequence). In DNA form, the CDR3 reads TGTTCCAGCAGCAGAACAGGTTACGAGCAGTACTTC. Translating it yields CSSSRTGYEQYF.

The chain has TRBV6-6 and TRBJ1-5; possible D gene TRBD1, 6 bases. Looked up from germline, CDR1 is MNHNY and CDR2 is SVGAGI (reference sequence). The CDR3 length is 14 residues. Trimming stripped 7 bases from V and 6 bases from J, with 16 bases between. The CDR3 coding sequence is TGTGCCAGCAACGAAGGGGGTTGGGTTCAGCCCCAGCATTTT. Amino acids: CASNEGGWVQPQHF.

The table lists this clone with a few counts. This chain links TRBV28 with TRBJ1-1; 7 nucleotides line up with TRBD1. Looked up from germline, CDR1 is MDHEN and CDR2 is SYDVKM. The junction had 0 bases not matched to a gene; V was cut back by 4 bases and J by 1 base. The CDR3 is 13 residues long. In nucleotides, the CDR3 is TGTGCCAGCAGTTGGACAGGGAACACTGAAGCTTTCTTT. Translating gives CASSWTGNTEAFF. The full variable domain, rest sourced from reference TRBV28 and TRBJ1-1, is DVKVTQSSRYLVKRTGEKVFLECVQDMDHENMFWYRQDPGLGLRLIYFSYDVKMKEKGDIPEGYSVSREKKERFSLILESASTNQTSMYLCASSWTGNTEAFFGQGTRLTVV.

The chain joins TRBV5-1 to TRBJ2-1; TRBD2 matches 9 bases. Germline V gene data show CDR1 as SGHRS and CDR2 as YFSETQ. The CDR3 is 15 residues long. The V segment lost 7 bases and the J segment 0 bases; nucleotides outside the gene matches: 5. CDR3: CASANSGSSYNEQFF. The CDR3 DNA follows: TGCGCCAGCGCTAATAGCGGGAGCTCCTACAATGAGCAGTTCTTC. The full variable domain, completed using reference TRBV5-1 and TRBJ2-1, is KAGVTQTPRYLIKTRGQQVTLSCSPISGHRSVSWYQQTPGQGLQFLFEYFSETQRNKGNFPGRFSGRQFSNSRSEMNVSTLELGDSALYLCASANSGSSYNEQFFGPGTRLTVL.

The chain recombines TRBV5-1 with TRBJ2-1, with D perhaps TRBD1 (6 bases). Looked up from germline, CDR1 is SGHRS and CDR2 is YFSETQ. The CDR3 has 14 amino acids. Trimming shortened V by 0 bases and J by 9 bases, and 13 bases separated the two germline ends. CDR3 protein: CASSLGSGTSEQFF. CDR3 in DNA: TGCGCCAGCAGCTTGGGTTCCGGGACAAGTGAGCAGTTCTTC.

The chain joins TRBV6-6 to TRBJ2-3; tentatively, D is TRBD1 (5 bases). Germline-derived CDR1 and CDR2 are MNHNY and SVGAGI (reference sequence). V lost 2 bases and J lost 0, with 9 bases in between. The CDR3 is 15 amino acids. CDR3 DNA sequence: TGTGCCAGCAGTTACCAGGGCCTAAGCACAGATACGCAGTATTTT. As protein: CASSYQGLSTDTQYF.

V is TRBV7-2 and J is TRBJ2-3; 9 positions agree with TRBD2. Per germline, CDR1 SGHTA and CDR2 FQGNSA. The CDR3 contains 16 residues. J lost 4 bases, V lost 1 base, and 6 bases had no gene match. This chain's CDR3 is CASSLGGGRVSDTQYF. In nucleotides, the CDR3 is TGTGCCAGCAGCTTAGGAGGCGGGAGGGTGTCAGATACGCAGTATTTT.

The chain links TRBV6-5 to TRBJ2-3; tentative D call: TRBD2 (5 bases). V shed 4 bases and J shed 4 bases, with 15 bases lying between them. Germline CDR1 is MNHEY and CDR2 is SVGAGI. The CDR3 runs 15 residues. The CDR3 loop reads CASSWRSGTSDTQYF. The CDR3 DNA is TGTGCCAGCAGTTGGCGGAGCGGCACTTCAGATACGCAGTATTTT.

This clone was seen only a few times. V is TRBV6-6 and J is TRBJ2-3; 9 bases align to TRBD1. V lost 4 bases and J lost 2; bases outside the gene matches: 7. CDR1 is MNHNY and CDR2 is SVGAGI in the germline V gene (reference sequence). This CDR3 is built from 16 residues. CDR3 sequence reads: CASSSVDRGHTDTQYF. The CDR3 DNA reads as TGTGCCAGCAGTTCGGTGGACAGGGGCCACACAGATACGCAGTATTTT.

The gene calls are TRBV5-5 and TRBJ2-3; 10 nucleotides align to TRBD2. Trimming removed 1 base from V and 0 bases from J; junction bases left unmatched: 5. The CDR3 is 17 residues long. CDR1 and CDR2 (germline): SGHKS, YYEKEE (reference sequence). The CDR3 loop is CASSLFTTSGSTDTQYF. DNA for the CDR3: TGTGCCAGCAGCTTGTTCACGACTAGCGGGAGCACAGATACGCAGTATTTT.

The chain carries TRBV5-1 and TRBJ2-1, with TRBD2 identical over 8 bases. Germline CDR1 SGHRS, CDR2 YFSETQ. The CDR3 consists of 16 residues. J lost 1 base, V lost 0 bases, and 3 bases had no gene match. CDR3 region: CASSLVSGSSYNEQFF. Written as DNA, the CDR3 is TGCGCCAGCAGCTTGGTGAGCGGGAGTTCCTACAATGAGCAGTTCTTC.

In this sample, this clone turned up a few times. The rearrangement uses TRBV5-1 and TRBJ2-1; D is possibly TRBD2 (5 bases). The V gene's germline CDR1 is SGHRS and CDR2 YFSETQ. The CDR3 is made up of 16 amino acids. The germline V and J ends were trimmed by 2 bases and 6 bases, with 18 bases remaining between them. The chain's CDR3 is CASSFTAGVSGNEQFF. CDR3 in DNA: TGCGCCAGCAGCTTTACCGCCGGGGTATCGGGCAATGAGCAGTTCTTC.